This passage covers 29 T cell receptor beta chains from one sample sequenced in a study of blood T cell repertoires in COVID-19. Assay used: immunoSEQ multiplex PCR; TCRdb lists only in-frame clones, some missing. This sample has 150,000 to 200,000 clones, with under 90% found just once. Material: peripheral blood. These TCRs come from a woman older than 75 with acute or convalescent COVID-19.

This clone was seen just once. This chain joins TRBV28 and TRBJ2-7; 8 bases line up with TRBD1. The CDR3 runs to 14 residues. CDR1 MDHEN and CDR2 SYDVKM come from the germline V gene. The J segment lost 2 bases and the V segment lost 7 bases, leaving 7 bases of the junction unmatched. The CDR3 here is CASKPGQVTYEQYF. The CDR3 nucleotides read TGTGCCAGCAAACCGGGACAGGTGACCTACGAGCAGTACTTC.

This rearrangement joins TRBV30 to TRBJ2-7, with 7 bases aligning to TRBD1. From germline, CDR1 is GTSNPN and CDR2 SVGIG (reference sequence). V shed 8 bases, J shed 4 bases, and the junction held 11 bases outside the gene matches. The CDR3 spans 13 residues. The CDR3 bases are TGTGCCGCATTCAGGGGGAACTCATACGAGCAGTACTTC. It specifies CAAFRGNSYEQYF.

The V gene is TRBV5-6, the J gene TRBJ2-5, with 8 nucleotides matching TRBD2. Trimming cost V 10 bases and J 1 base; bases outside gene matches: 9. CDR1 SGHDT and CDR2 YYEEEE come from the germline V gene. The CDR3 runs 14 residues. The CDR3 DNA is TGTGCCGCGAAGCGAGCGGGAGTCCAAGAGACCCAGTACTTC. Translation gives CAAKRAGVQETQYF.

CDR3 DNA: TGTGCCAGCAGCTTGGGACTAGCGGGCTCCTCTGGGGCCAACGTCCTGACTTTC. Amino acids: CASSLGLAGSSGANVLTF. V usage is TRBV7-8 and J usage is TRBJ2-6, with 12 bases aligning to TRBD2. V was pared by 3 bases and J by 0 bases, with 3 bases of the junction left unmatched. The CDR3 is 18 amino acids. Looked up from germline, CDR1 is SGHVS and CDR2 is FQNEAQ. Using reference TRBV7-8 and TRBJ2-6 for the parts outside the CDR3, the full variable domain is GAGVSQSPRYKVAKRGQDVALRCDPISGHVSLFWYQQALGQGPEFLTYFQNEAQLDKSGLPSDRFFAERPEGSVSTLKIQRTQQEDSAVYLCASSLGLAGSSGANVLTFGAGSRLTVL.

This rearrangement joins TRBV30 to TRBJ1-5; D might be TRBD1 (5 bases). Trimming stripped 3 bases from V and 4 bases from J, with 7 bases between. The CDR3 spans 12 residues. Germline V gene sequence: CDR1 GTSNPN, CDR2 SVGIG (reference sequence). CDR3 protein: CAWSGGNQPQHF. The CDR3 DNA is TGTGCCTGGAGCGGGGGAAATCAGCCCCAGCATTTT.

The chain links TRBV5-3 to TRBJ2-4, with D possibly being TRBD2 (5 bases). TRBV5-3 is treated as an ORF (open reading frame) with a function not yet certain. This CDR3 contains 19 residues. The ends were cut back, 1 base at V and 1 base at J, with 21 bases in the middle. The CDR3 DNA is TGTGCCAGAAGCTTGATTAGTTCGCTACGGACTGTTGCCAAAAACATTCAGTACTTC. Amino acids: CARSLISSLRTVAKNIQYF.

The rearrangement links TRBV5-4 to TRBJ2-5; D unclear. Germline assignment: CDR1 SGHNT and CDR2 YYREEE (reference sequence). The CDR3 has 13 amino acids. V was pared by 2 bases and J by 1 base, with 6 bases between. Written as DNA, the CDR3 is TGTGCCAGCAGCTTATGGAGCCAAGAGACCCAGTACTTC. Its protein product is CASSLWSQETQYF.

This sequence joins TRBV2 and TRBJ1-5; a possible D gene is TRBD1 (6 bases). Germline V lookup: CDR1 SNHLY, CDR2 FYNNEI. This CDR3 has 14 amino acids. Trimming cost V 4 bases and J 2 bases, with 9 bases left between them. Written as DNA, the CDR3 is TGTGCCAGCAGTGTTGCAGGGGGCAATCAGCCCCAGCATTTT. Translated, it gives CASSVAGGNQPQHF.

The rearrangement links TRBV12-3 or TRBV12-4 to TRBJ2-5, with D perhaps matching TRBD2 (6 bases). Trimming left V 8 bases short and J 5 bases short, with 12 bases between. This CDR3 has 12 residues. Here the CDR3 reads CASGGLAETQYF. The CDR3 DNA sequence: TGTGCCAGCGGTGGTCTAGCGGAGACCCAGTACTTC.

The chain recombines TRBV20-1 with TRBJ1-3; D remains unclear. From germline, CDR1 is DFQATT and CDR2 SNEGSKA (reference sequence). V was trimmed by 5 bases and J by 4 bases, leaving 6 bases between them. The CDR3 extends over 11 amino acids. This chain's CDR3 is CSAEVGNTIYF. In DNA, the CDR3 is TGCAGTGCTGAGGTGGGAAACACCATATATTTT.

The chain employs TRBV5-6 and TRBJ1-1; no reliable D call. The CDR3 loop spans 13 amino acids. V gave up 7 bases and J gave up 1 base, with 11 bases separating them. CDR1 and CDR2 from the germline V gene are SGHDT and YYEEEE. The CDR3 bases are TGTGCCAGCCTGCACGGAGGGAACACTGAAGCTTTCTTT. Translation gives CASLHGGNTEAFF.

J is TRBJ2-1 and V is TRBV6-4; TRBD1 might be the D (6 bases). This CDR3 has 15 amino acids. Trimming took off 3 bases at V and 2 bases at J, with 11 bases between the two ends. Per germline, CDR1 MRHNA and CDR2 SNTAGT. Here the CDR3 reads CASSEVGATYNEQFF. CDR3 DNA: TGTGCCAGCAGTGAAGTGGGGGCTACCTACAATGAGCAGTTCTTC.

This chain uses TRBV9 with TRBJ2-1, with 10 nucleotides matching TRBD2. Germline V gene lookup returns CDR1 SGDLS and CDR2 YYNGEE. V was pared by 2 bases and J by 2 bases, with 1 base of the junction left unmatched. The CDR3 extends over 15 amino acids. CDR3: CASSVLAGAYNEQFF. CDR3 sequence (DNA): TGTGCCAGCAGCGTTCTAGCGGGAGCCTACAATGAGCAGTTCTTC.

The CDR3 region has the DNA TGTGCCAGCAGTCCCCGGGACAGGGCAATGTACGAGCAGTACTTC. Translating gives CASSPRDRAMYEQYF. V gene TRBV27 combines with J gene TRBJ2-7; 9 bases match TRBD1. Germline V CDR1 and CDR2: MNHEY, SMNVEV (reference sequence). J was trimmed by 4 bases and V by 5 bases; bases with no gene match: 9. The CDR3 is made up of 15 amino acids.

The rearrangement links TRBV12-3 or TRBV12-4 to TRBJ2-1, with unresolved D. The CDR3 is 12 amino acids. V lost 1 base and J lost 7, with 5 bases in between. The CDR3 DNA follows: TGTGCCAGCAGTTTAGTACGGAATGAGCAGTTCTTC. This sequence encodes CASSLVRNEQFF.

This clone was recorded only once. This CDR3 is CASSIPLGTGFGNSPLHF. DNA of the CDR3: TGTGCCAGTAGTATCCCACTCGGGACAGGGTTTGGTAATTCACCCCTCCACTTT. This chain joins TRBV19 and TRBJ1-6; 9 nucleotides line up with TRBD1. With 3 bases clipped from V and 6 bases from J, the junction kept 12 bases outside the gene matches. Germline V CDR1 and CDR2: LNHDA, SQIVND (reference sequence). This CDR3 is 18 amino acids long.

This clone has just one count. The chain joins TRBV6-1 to TRBJ1-2; D is perhaps TRBD1 (5 bases). Germline-derived CDR1 and CDR2 are MNHNS and SASEGT. The CDR3 loop spans 16 amino acids. The V and J ends lost 1 base and 5 bases respectively, with 17 bases between them. CDR3 DNA sequence: TGTGCCAGCAGTGAAGTCTTCGGCACAGGCCCGTATGGCTACACCTTC. Translation: CASSEVFGTGPYGYTF.

The V gene is TRBV5-1, the J gene TRBJ2-2, with 8 positions matching TRBD1. The germline V gene has CDR1 SGHRS and CDR2 YFSETQ. This CDR3 region has 18 residues. Unmatched junction bases numbered 8, after V lost 0 bases and J lost 1 base. The CDR3 loop reads CASSLAPVGQVNTGELFF. CDR3 in DNA: TGCGCCAGCAGCTTGGCCCCCGTGGGACAGGTGAACACCGGGGAGCTGTTTTTT.

This chain uses TRBV11-3 with TRBJ1-3, with a possible D match to TRBD1 (6 bases). The germline V gene encodes CDR1 SGHNT and CDR2 YENEEA. V was trimmed by 5 bases and J by 4 bases, leaving 21 bases between them. The CDR3 length is 17 residues. Here the CDR3 DNA reads TGTGCCAGCAGCCGAATACTACAGGGTATCTCGGGAAACACCATATATTTT. As protein: CASSRILQGISGNTIYF.

The V call is TRBV7-8, the J call TRBJ2-1; 7 bases match TRBD1. Germline values: CDR1 SGHVS, CDR2 FQNEAQ. Unmatched junction bases numbered 6, after V lost 1 base and J lost 9 bases. The CDR3 consists of 14 residues. CDR3 residues: CASSLVQGSGEQFF. The CDR3 DNA reads as TGTGCCAGCAGCTTAGTACAGGGGAGTGGTGAGCAGTTCTTC.

This clone was detected once. The V and J genes are TRBV5-1 and TRBJ1-4, with D tentatively TRBD1 (6 bases). V shed 3 bases and J shed 4 bases, with 10 bases lying between them. The CDR3 contains 14 residues. CDR1 SGHRS and CDR2 YFSETQ come from the germline V gene. The CDR3 nucleotides are TGCGCCAGCAGCTCGGGACACGGTAATGAAAAACTGTTTTTT. Protein product: CASSSGHGNEKLFF.

V gene TRBV15 combines with J gene TRBJ1-2; D is unresolved. The CDR3 consists of 12 residues. V was cut by 5 bases and J by 8 bases, with 12 bases left in between. The germline gives CDR1 LNHNV, CDR2 YYDKDF (reference sequence). In nucleotides, the CDR3 is TGTGCCACCAGCCCCGAGGATGGCGGCTACACCTTC. It specifies CATSPEDGGYTF.

The chain employs TRBV6-5 and TRBJ2-5; 10 positions agree with TRBD1. The CDR3 length is 14 residues. Germline V gene sequence: CDR1 MNHEY, CDR2 SVGAGI. V trimming: 6 bases; J trimming: 5 bases; junction bases outside the gene matches: 6. CDR3 in DNA: TGTGCCAGCAGAACCGGGACAGGGGTCGAGACCCAGTACTTC. It codes for CASRTGTGVETQYF.

This clone is a singleton in its sample. The rearrangement links TRBV6-5 to TRBJ1-3; D is uncertain. Between the trimmed V and J ends, which lost 5 bases and 4 bases, there was a span of 9 bases. Germline CDR1 is MNHEY and CDR2 is SVGAGI. CDR3 length: 13 residues. The CDR3 region is CASSTPGGNTIYF. The DNA of the CDR3 is TGTGCCAGCAGTACGCCGGGGGGAAACACCATATATTTT.

This clone has just one count. The J gene is TRBJ2-7, the V gene TRBV2; TRBD1 is a possible D gene (6 bases). This CDR3 spans 14 amino acids. In germline, CDR1 is SNHLY, CDR2 FYNNEI. V was shortened by 6 bases and J by 4 bases, with 16 bases between the two germline ends. As DNA, the CDR3 is TGTGCCAGCAGGAGGGGGACGGGAACATACGAGCAGTACTTC. Translating gives CASRRGTGTYEQYF.

This chain links TRBV5-1 with TRBJ2-1; 10 positions agree with TRBD1. CDR3 length equals 15 residues. Looked up from germline, CDR1 is SGHRS and CDR2 is YFSETQ. Unmatched junction bases numbered 7, after V lost 3 bases and J lost 7 bases. The DNA for the CDR3 is TGCGCCAGCAGCTACCGACAGGGGGCAAGTAATGAGCAGTTCTTC. Its translation: CASSYRQGASNEQFF.

The V and J genes are TRBV7-8 and TRBJ1-2, with 7 bases identical to TRBD1. The CDR3 is made up of 16 amino acids. CDR1 and CDR2 (germline): SGHVS, FQNEAQ. J was trimmed by 1 base and V by 0 bases; bases with no gene match: 5. The CDR3 loop is CASSLAVGQDNYGYTF. The DNA of the CDR3 is TGTGCCAGCAGCTTAGCGGTAGGACAGGATAACTATGGCTACACCTTC.

The chain couples TRBV7-9 to TRBJ1-2; D possibly corresponds to TRBD1 (5 bases). CDR1 is SEHNR and CDR2 is FQNEAQ in the germline V gene (reference sequence). The V end was cut by 10 bases, the J end by 4 bases, with 16 bases between. This CDR3 is 13 amino acids long. As DNA, the CDR3 is TGTGCCACCTCGGCCGGCGGGGGCTATGGCTACACCTTC. It encodes CATSAGGGYGYTF. The variable domain in full, completed from reference TRBV7-9 and TRBJ1-2, reads DTGVSQNPRHKITKRGQNVTFRCDPISEHNRLYWYRQTLGQGPEFLTYFQNEAQLEKSRLLSDRFSAERPKGSFSTLEIQRTEQGDSAMYLCATSAGGGYGYTFGSGTRLTVV.

The V gene is TRBV3-1 (or the pseudogene TRBV3-2), the J gene TRBJ2-5; 10 nucleotides match TRBD2. The CDR3 runs to 17 residues. V was pared by 0 bases and J by 1 base, with 5 bases of the junction left unmatched. Germline CDR1 and CDR2: LGHDT and YNNKEL (reference sequence). CDR3 bases: TGTGCCAGCAGCCAAGAAAAACTAGCGGGAAGCCAAGAGACCCAGTACTTC. Translating gives CASSQEKLAGSQETQYF.